The source of this T cell receptor (beta chain) is a study of blood T cell repertoires in COVID-19. Study at large: Sites across the United States, Italy and Spain contributed samples from acute and convalescent COVID-19. From T cells, B-cell-depleted T cells, or PBMCs came the material, which was cDNA or gDNA.

Per the original data handling: Amplification from reference gene primers served as the basis for estimated nucleated cell counts. Some clones are missing from TCRdb's copy, which holds only in-frame ones; the method was immunoSEQ multiplex PCR. The V and J calls and the clone size are those of that table, but D and trimming were determined from the DNA. The data contain over 200,000 clones, roughly 80% of them singletons. The sequenced sample was peripheral blood. The sequence came from a woman aged 40 to 50 with active or convalescent COVID-19.

CDR3 sequence: CASSLASSGGAADTQYF. The CDR3 DNA reads as TGTGCCAGCAGCTTGGCGAGTAGCGGGGGGGCGGCAGATACGCAGTATTTT. This chain links TRBV5-4 with TRBJ2-3; TRBD2 matches 11 bases. Trimming cost V 0 bases and J 4 bases; bases outside gene matches: 7. Germline-derived CDR1 and CDR2 are SGHNT and YYREEE (reference sequence). This CDR3 is 17 amino acids long.